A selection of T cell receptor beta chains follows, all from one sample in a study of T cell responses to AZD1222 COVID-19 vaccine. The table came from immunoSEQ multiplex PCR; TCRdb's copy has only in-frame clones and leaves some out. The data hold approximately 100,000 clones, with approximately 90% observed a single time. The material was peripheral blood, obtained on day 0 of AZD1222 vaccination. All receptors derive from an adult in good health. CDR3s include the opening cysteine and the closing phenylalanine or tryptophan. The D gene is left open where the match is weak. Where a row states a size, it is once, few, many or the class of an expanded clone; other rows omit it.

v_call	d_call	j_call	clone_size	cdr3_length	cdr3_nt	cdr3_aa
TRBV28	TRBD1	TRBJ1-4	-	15	TGTGCCAGCAGGGGGGGGACAGCCTCTAATGAAAAACTGTTTTTT	CASRGGTASNEKLFF
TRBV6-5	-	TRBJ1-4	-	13	TGTGCCAGCAGCCGAGGTACTAATGAAAAACTGTTTTTT	CASSRGTNEKLFF
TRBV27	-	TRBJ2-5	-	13	TGTGCCAGCAGTTTATCGAGGCAAGAGACCCAGTACTTC	CASSLSRQETQYF
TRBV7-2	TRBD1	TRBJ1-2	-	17	TGTGCCAGCAGCCCGGGGACAGGCCTTACGACTAACTATGGCTACACCTTC	CASSPGTGLTTNYGYTF
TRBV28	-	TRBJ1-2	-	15	TGTGCCAGCAGTTCGGGACAAGGGGATTTTGGGGGCTACACCTTC	CASSSGQGDFGGYTF
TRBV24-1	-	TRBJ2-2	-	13	TGTGCCACCAGTGATTTGCCTACCGGGGAGCTGTTTTTT	CATSDLPTGELFF
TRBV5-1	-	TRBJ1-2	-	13	TGCGCCAGCAGCCTGGACCCCGGCTATGGCTACACCTTC	CASSLDPGYGYTF
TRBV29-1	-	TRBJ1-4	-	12	TGCAGCGTTGCTCAGGCAAATGAAAAACTGTTTTTT	CSVAQANEKLFF
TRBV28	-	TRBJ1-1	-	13	TGTGCCAGCCTAGGGGCCGGGAGAACTGAAGCTTTCTTT	CASLGAGRTEAFF
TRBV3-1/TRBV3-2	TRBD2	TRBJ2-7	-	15	TGTGCCAGCAGCCAAGACAGCGGGGCCCCCTACGAGCAGTACTTC	CASSQDSGAPYEQYF
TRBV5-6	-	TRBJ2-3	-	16	TGTGCCAGCAGCCCCGAGACTCCGTTGGGCACAGATACGCAGTATTTT	CASSPETPLGTDTQYF
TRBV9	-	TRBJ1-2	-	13	TGTGCCAGCAGCGAAGGGACGGTATATGGCTACACCTTC	CASSEGTVYGYTF
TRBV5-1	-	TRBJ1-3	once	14	TGCGCCAGCAGCCGAGACAGCTCTGGAAACACCATATATTTT	CASSRDSSGNTIYF
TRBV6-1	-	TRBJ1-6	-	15	TGTGCCAGCAGTGAATATGGGGTTTTTAATTCACCCCTCCACTTT	CASSEYGVFNSPLHF
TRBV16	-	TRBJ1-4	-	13	TGTGCCAGCAGCCAAGAATTAAAAGAAAAACTGTTTTTT	CASSQELKEKLFF
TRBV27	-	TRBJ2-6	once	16	TGTGCCAGCAGTTTATTAGGAGTCTCTGGGGCCAACGTCCTGACTTTC	CASSLLGVSGANVLTF
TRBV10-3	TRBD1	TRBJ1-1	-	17	TGTGCCATCAGTGAGTCCGGGGCGACAGGGGGGAACACTGAAGCTTTCTTT	CAISESGATGGNTEAFF
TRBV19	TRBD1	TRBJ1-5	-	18	TGTGCCAGTAGTCACCCGGGACAGGGTTGGGTTAGCAATCAGCCCCAGCATTTT	CASSHPGQGWVSNQPQHF
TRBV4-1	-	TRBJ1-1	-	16	TGCGCCAGCAGCCACCAAGATGTAACAGGGAACACTGAAGCTTTCTTT	CASSHQDVTGNTEAFF
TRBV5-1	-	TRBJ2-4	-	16	TGCGCCAGCAGCCAAGGGACCGTCCTAGCCAAAAACATTCAGTACTTC	CASSQGTVLAKNIQYF
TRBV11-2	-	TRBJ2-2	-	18	TGTGCCAGCAGAACCACCTGGCGCGGCCGCACGAACACCGGGGAGCTGTTTTTT	CASRTTWRGRTNTGELFF
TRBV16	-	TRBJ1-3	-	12	TGTGCCAGCAGCCAAATGGGAAACACCATATATTTT	CASSQMGNTIYF
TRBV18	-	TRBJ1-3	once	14	TGTGCCAGCTCACCACAACGAGCTGGAAACACCATATATTTT	CASSPQRAGNTIYF
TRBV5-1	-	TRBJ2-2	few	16	TGCGCCAGCACCCTGAAAAGCAATCCCATGCCCGGGGAGCTGTTTTTT	CASTLKSNPMPGELFF
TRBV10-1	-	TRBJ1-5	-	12	TGCGCCAGCAGTGAGTCAAATCAGCCCCAGCATTTT	CASSESNQPQHF
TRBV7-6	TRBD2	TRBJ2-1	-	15	TGTGCCAGCAGCCCGGCGGGGACTAGCGCGGGTGAGCAGTTCTTC	CASSPAGTSAGEQFF
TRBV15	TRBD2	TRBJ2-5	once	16	TGTGCCACCAGCAGAGATTCGGGGACTAGCGGGGGGACCCAGTACTTC	CATSRDSGTSGGTQYF
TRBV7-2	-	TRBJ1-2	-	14	TGTGCCAGCAGACCGACATCCCCTGGCTATGGCTACACCTTC	CASRPTSPGYGYTF
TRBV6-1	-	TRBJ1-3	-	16	TGTGCCAGCAGTGAAGCTTCCGTGAGCTCTGGAAACACCATATATTTT	CASSEASVSSGNTIYF
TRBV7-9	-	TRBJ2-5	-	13	TGTGCCAGCAGCCCCAGGGGAGGAGAGACCCAGTACTTC	CASSPRGGETQYF
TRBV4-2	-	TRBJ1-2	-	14	TGTGCCAGCAGCGGGACGGGGTCTGAGTATGGCTACACCTTC	CASSGTGSEYGYTF
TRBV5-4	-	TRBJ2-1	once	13	TGTGCCAGCAGCTTGATCCGTCACAATGAGCAGTTCTTC	CASSLIRHNEQFF
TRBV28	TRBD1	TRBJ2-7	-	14	TGTGCCACCAGAAAACCCGGGACAGCCAACGAGCAGTACTTC	CATRKPGTANEQYF
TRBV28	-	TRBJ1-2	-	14	TGTGCCAGCAGTTCACTCCGCCGGTCGCCCGGCTACACCTTC	CASSSLRRSPGYTF
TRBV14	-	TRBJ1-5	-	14	TGTGCCAGCAGCCCGGGGGGTAGCAATCAGCCCCAGCATTTT	CASSPGGSNQPQHF
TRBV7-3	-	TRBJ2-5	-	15	TGTGCCAGCAGCCTGGGGGGCGGGGAGCAAGAGACCCAGTACTTC	CASSLGGGEQETQYF
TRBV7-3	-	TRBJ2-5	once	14	TGTGCCAGCAGCTTAACGTTGAATGAGGAGACCCAGTACTTC	CASSLTLNEETQYF
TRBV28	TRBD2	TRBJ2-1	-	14	TGTGCCAGCAGCTACCCCGGGAGGGTCAATGAGCAGTTCTTC	CASSYPGRVNEQFF
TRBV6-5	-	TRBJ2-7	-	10	TGTGCCAGCGGACACTACGAGCAGTACTTC	CASGHYEQYF
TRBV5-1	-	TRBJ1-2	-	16	TGCGCCAGCAGTCCCTTGACAGGCCCGGGAAGGTATGGCTACACCTTC	CASSPLTGPGRYGYTF
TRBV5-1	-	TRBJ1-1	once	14	TGCGCCAGCAGCTTGGTAGGGGAGATCACTGAAGCTTTCTTT	CASSLVGEITEAFF
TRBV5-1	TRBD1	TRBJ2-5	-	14	TGCGCCAGCAGTCCCGGGACAGCCCAAGAGACCCAGTACTTC	CASSPGTAQETQYF
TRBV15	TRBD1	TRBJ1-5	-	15	TGTGCCACCAGCACGGGACAGGGAAGGTTCCAGCCCCAGCATTTT	CATSTGQGRFQPQHF
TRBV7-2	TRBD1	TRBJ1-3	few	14	TGTGCCAGCAGCCCGACAGGGGAGGGGGACACCATATATTTT	CASSPTGEGDTIYF
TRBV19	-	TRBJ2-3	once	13	TGTGCCAGTAGTTCCCAAAGCACAGATACGCAGTATTTT	CASSSQSTDTQYF
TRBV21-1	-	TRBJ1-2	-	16	TGTGCCAGCAGCGGAATGTCACACAACTCTAACTATGGCTACACCTTC	CASSGMSHNSNYGYTF
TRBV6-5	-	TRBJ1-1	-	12	TGTGCCAGCAGTTCAGGGGCGGTTGAAGCTTTCTTT	CASSSGAVEAFF
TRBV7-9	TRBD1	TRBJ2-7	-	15	TGTGCCAGCAGCTTAGGACAGGGACCGACCTACGAGCAGTACTTC	CASSLGQGPTYEQYF
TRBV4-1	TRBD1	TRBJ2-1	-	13	TGCGCCAGCAGCCAAGGACAGGGTATGGAGCAGTTCTTC	CASSQGQGMEQFF
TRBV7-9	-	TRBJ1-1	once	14	TGTGCCAGCAGATCGGCAGCATTGAACACTGAAGCTTTCTTT	CASRSAALNTEAFF
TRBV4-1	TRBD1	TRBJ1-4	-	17	TGCGCCAGCAGCCAAGCCTCCTACAGGGGGCCGATTGAAAAACTGTTTTTT	CASSQASYRGPIEKLFF